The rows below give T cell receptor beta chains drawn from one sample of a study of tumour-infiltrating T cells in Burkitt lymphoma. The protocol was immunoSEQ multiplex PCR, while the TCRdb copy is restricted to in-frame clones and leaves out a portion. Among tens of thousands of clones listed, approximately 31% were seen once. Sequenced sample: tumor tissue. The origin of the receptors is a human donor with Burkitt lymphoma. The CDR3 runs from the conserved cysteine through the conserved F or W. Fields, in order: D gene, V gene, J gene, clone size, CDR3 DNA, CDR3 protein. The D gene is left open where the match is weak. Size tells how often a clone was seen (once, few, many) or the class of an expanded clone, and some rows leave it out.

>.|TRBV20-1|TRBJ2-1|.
TGCAGTGCTACCCGAGGGTATGAGCAGTTCTTC
CSATRGYEQFF
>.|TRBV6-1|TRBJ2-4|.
TGTGCCAGCAGTGCTAGTCGGTACATTCAGTACTTC
CASSASRYIQYF
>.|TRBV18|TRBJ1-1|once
TGTGCCAGCTCACCGCGAGAGAATACTGAAGCTTTCTTT
CASSPRENTEAFF
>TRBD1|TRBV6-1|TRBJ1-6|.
TGTGCCAGCAGTGGAGAATACAGGGGGTCCCTTAATTCACCCCTCCACTTT
CASSGEYRGSLNSPLHF
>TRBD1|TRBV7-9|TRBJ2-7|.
TGTGCCAGCAGCCCCCGGGACAGGGGGTACGAGCAGTACTTC
CASSPRDRGYEQYF
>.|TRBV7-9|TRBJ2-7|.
TGTGCCAGCAGCTTAGCCAACGGTGGGGAGCAGTACTTC
CASSLANGGEQYF
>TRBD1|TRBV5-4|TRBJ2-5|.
TGTGCCAGCAGCCTCGGACAGGGAAGGGAGACCCAGTACTTC
CASSLGQGRETQYF
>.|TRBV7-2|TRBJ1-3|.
TGTGCCAGCAGCCTAGGGACCGGGCGAAACACCATATATTTT
CASSLGTGRNTIYF
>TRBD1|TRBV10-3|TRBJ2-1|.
TGTGCCATCAGCAAAGGGACAGGGGGCTTAGATGAGCAGTTCTTC
CAISKGTGGLDEQFF
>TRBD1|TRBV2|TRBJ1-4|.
TGTGCCAGCAATTTGGGACAGCGGAATGAAAAACTGTTTTTT
CASNLGQRNEKLFF
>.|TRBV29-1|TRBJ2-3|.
TGCAGCGTTGCAGGGGGGTTGCCCGGGTCCCCACTTTCAGATACGCAGTATTTT
CSVAGGLPGSPLSDTQYF
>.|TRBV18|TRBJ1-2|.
TGTGCCAGCTCAGCCGACCGGTTTAACTATGGCTACACCTTC
CASSADRFNYGYTF
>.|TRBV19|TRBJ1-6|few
TGTGCCAGTATTGAGGGCCACTCCTATAATTCACCCCTCCACTTT
CASIEGHSYNSPLHF
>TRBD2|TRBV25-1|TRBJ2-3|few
TGTGCCAGCACCCCCGCGGGGGGGACAGATACGCAGTATTTT
CASTPAGGTDTQYF
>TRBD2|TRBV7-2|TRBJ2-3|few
TGTGCCAGCAGGGGGACTAGCCTTTATACGCAGTATTTT
CASRGTSLYTQYF
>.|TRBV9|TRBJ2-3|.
TGTGCCAGCAGTGATCGGACTAACACAGATACGCAGTATTTT
CASSDRTNTDTQYF
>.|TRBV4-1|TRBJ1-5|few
TGCGCCAGCAGCCAAGGAGATAGCAATCAGCCCCAGCATTTT
CASSQGDSNQPQHF
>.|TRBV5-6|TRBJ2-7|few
TGTGCCAGCAGCTTGTTATCCTCTCGGTACGAGCAGTACTTC
CASSLLSSRYEQYF
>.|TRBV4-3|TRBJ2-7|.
TGCGCCAGCAGCCAAGTTCAGAGCGGGGAGCAGTACTTC
CASSQVQSGEQYF
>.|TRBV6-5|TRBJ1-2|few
TGTGCCAGCAGGTCCGGCACTAACTATGGCTACACCTTC
CASRSGTNYGYTF
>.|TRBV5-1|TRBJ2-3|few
TGCGCCAGCAGCTTGTGGTTTGTAACAGATACGCAGTATTTT
CASSLWFVTDTQYF
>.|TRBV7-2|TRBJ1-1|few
TGTGCCAGCAGCTTAGTTGCCGGGAACACTGAAGCTTTCTTT
CASSLVAGNTEAFF
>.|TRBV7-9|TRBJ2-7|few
TGTGCCAGCAGCTTAAGCGCTCTCCGGAGCGGGGAGCAGTACTTC
CASSLSALRSGEQYF
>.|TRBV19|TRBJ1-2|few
TGTGCCAGTAGTATAGTAACAGCCGTGGGCGGCTACACCTTC
CASSIVTAVGGYTF
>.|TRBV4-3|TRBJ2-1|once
TGCGCCAGCAGCCAAGATTGGGTTCGCAATGAGCAGTTCTTC
CASSQDWVRNEQFF
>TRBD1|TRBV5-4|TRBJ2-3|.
TGTGCCAGCAGGACATCCGGGACAGTTCAAGATACGCAGTATTTT
CASRTSGTVQDTQYF